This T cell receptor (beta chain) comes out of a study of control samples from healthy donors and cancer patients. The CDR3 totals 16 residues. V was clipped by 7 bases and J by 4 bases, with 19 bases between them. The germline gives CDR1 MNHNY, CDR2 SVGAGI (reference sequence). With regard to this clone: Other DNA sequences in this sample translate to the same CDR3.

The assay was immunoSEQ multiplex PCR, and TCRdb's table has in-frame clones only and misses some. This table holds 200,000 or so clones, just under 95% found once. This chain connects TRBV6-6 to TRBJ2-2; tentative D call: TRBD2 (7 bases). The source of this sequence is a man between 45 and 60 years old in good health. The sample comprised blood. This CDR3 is CASNPRGGPGTGELFF. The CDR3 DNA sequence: TGTGCCAGCAATCCGAGGGGGGGGCCAGGCACCGGGGAGCTGTTTTTT.